These T cell receptor beta chains were read from a single sample in a study of Graves' ophthalmopathy and Graves' hyperthyroidism. MiXCR, applied by TCRdb to the multiplex PCR reads, yields one record per CDR3 protein. The table shows about 390,000 distinct CDR3 sequences, with less than 20% occurring only once. Sample: peripheral blood. These receptors all stem from a woman under 30 with stable Graves' hyperthyroidism. CDR3s include the opening cysteine and the closing phenylalanine or tryptophan. A D gene is named only where the DNA matches it firmly. Clone size appears in some rows only: once, few, many, or a class for an expanded clone.

clone_size	d_call	v_call	j_call	cdr3_nt	cdr3_aa
NA	NA	TRBV11-2	TRBJ1-5	TGTGCCAGCAGCTTACGGTACGAACTGGGGGATAATAGCAATCAGCCCCAGCATTTT	CASSLRYELGDNSNQPQHF
many	NA	TRBV7-2	TRBJ2-7	TGTGCCAGCAGCCCCGAGATAACGTACGAGCAGTACTTC	CASSPEITYEQYF
NA	TRBD1	TRBV20-1	TRBJ1-5	TGCAGTGCTGAGGGACAGGGGGTCGGTCAGCCCCAGCATTTT	CSAEGQGVGQPQHF
few	NA	TRBV12-3/TRBV12-4	TRBJ2-3	TGTGCCAGCAGTTTTGGACTGAGGAATCGGGACATCCGCTTCACAGATACGCAGTATTTT	CASSFGLRNRDIRFTDTQYF
many	TRBD1	TRBV6-5	TRBJ1-2	TGTGCCAGCAGTCCGGGACAGGCTAACTATGGCTACACCTTC	CASSPGQANYGYTF
many	NA	TRBV20-1	TRBJ2-5	TGCAGTGCCGAAGGGGGAGATAGGGAGACCCAGTACTTC	CSAEGGDRETQYF
many	TRBD1	TRBV24-1	TRBJ1-5	TGTGCCACCAGCTCAGGGGGGGGCCAGCCCCAGCATTTT	CATSSGGGQPQHF
many	NA	TRBV6-5	TRBJ2-7	TGTGCCAGCAGACGGACCCGGGACCACGAGCAGTACTTC	CASRRTRDHEQYF
many	NA	TRBV19	TRBJ1-2	TGTGCCAGTAGTATGCAGGACTATGGCTACACCTTC	CASSMQDYGYTF
NA	TRBD2	TRBV11-2	TRBJ2-7	TGTGCCAGCAGCTTCCGGCGACTAGCGGTTTCTTACGAGCAGTACTTC	CASSFRRLAVSYEQYF
many	TRBD2	TRBV24-1	TRBJ2-2	TGTGCCACCAGTGATTTGCTACGGGGGGGCGCCGGGGAGCTGTTTTTT	CATSDLLRGGAGELFF
many	NA	TRBV6-5	TRBJ1-2	TGTGCCAGCTCGTCCCCAGGGAGAGTGAACTATGGCTACACCTTC	CASSSPGRVNYGYTF
many	NA	TRBV12-3/TRBV12-4	TRBJ1-1	TGTGCCAGCAGAAAGGGACAATCCCGCGTGAACACTGAAGCTTTCTTT	CASRKGQSRVNTEAFF
many	NA	TRBV7-2	TRBJ2-5	TGTGCCAGCAGCTTAATTAGCGGCGAGACCCAGTACTTC	CASSLISGETQYF
many	NA	TRBV2	TRBJ1-5	TGTGCCAGCAGTGAGGGGGCCGGGGACAATCAGCCCCAGCATTTT	CASSEGAGDNQPQHF
many	NA	TRBV20-1	TRBJ2-7	TGCAGTGCTAGCCGGGACCAGAATACCTACGAGCAGTACTTC	CSASRDQNTYEQYF
many	TRBD1	TRBV7-2	TRBJ1-6	TGTGCCAGCAGCTTAGTTCCTGGGACAGGGGATTCACCCCTCCACTTT	CASSLVPGTGDSPLHF
many	NA	TRBV6-2/TRBV6-3	TRBJ2-5	TGTGCCAGCAGTTACAATATAGAGGGAGAGACCCAGTACTTC	CASSYNIEGETQYF
NA	NA	TRBV18	TRBJ1-1	TGTGCCAGCTCACCCCAAGAACTGGGTGAAGCTTTCTTT	CASSPQELGEAFF
many	NA	TRBV5-1	TRBJ1-6	TGCGCCAGCAGCTTGTCGGGAGGGGACAATTCACCCCTCCACTTT	CASSLSGGDNSPLHF
many	TRBD1	TRBV6-1	TRBJ1-6	TGTGCCAGCAGTGAAGAGGGGGGGACAGGGGTTTCGCCCCTCCACTTT	CASSEEGGTGVSPLHF
many	TRBD1	TRBV19	TRBJ1-5	TGTGCCAGTAGACACGGGACAGGGGTTTATCAGCCCCAGCATTTT	CASRHGTGVYQPQHF
many	NA	TRBV10-3	TRBJ1-1	TGTGCCATCAGTGCCTTGGACAGTGGGGAAGCTTTCTTT	CAISALDSGEAFF
NA	TRBD1	TRBV12-3/TRBV12-4	TRBJ1-6	TGTGCCAGCCTCAGGGGGAATAATTCACCCCTCCACTTT	CASLRGNNSPLHF
many	NA	TRBV25-1	TRBJ1-1	TGTGCCAGCAGTGAATACGGGGCCAACACTGAAGCTTTCTTT	CASSEYGANTEAFF
many	NA	TRBV25-1	TRBJ1-1	TGTGCCAGCATTTCGCCCACAGGTTCGATCACTGAAGCTTTCTTT	CASISPTGSITEAFF
NA	TRBD1	TRBV12-3/TRBV12-4	TRBJ1-2	TGTGCCAGCAGCCAGGGGGACTGGGGCTACACCTTC	CASSQGDWGYTF
many	NA	TRBV4-1	TRBJ1-3	TGCGCCAGCAGCCAAGCCGCAGGGACTGGAAACACCATATATTTT	CASSQAAGTGNTIYF
many	NA	TRBV27	TRBJ2-7	TGTGCCAGCAGGCTTGGACAGCTGTCCTACGAGCAGTACTTC	CASRLGQLSYEQYF
NA	TRBD1	TRBV19	TRBJ1-2	TGTGCCAGTAGTAGTCGGGACAGGCGAGGAGGCTACACCTTC	CASSSRDRRGGYTF
many	NA	TRBV7-2	TRBJ2-7	TGTGCCACCGGCGCGGACACCCACGCCTCCTACGAGCAGTACTTC	CATGADTHASYEQYF
many	NA	TRBV12-5	TRBJ1-2	TGTGCTAGTGGTTTGGCCCGTCCGGGACTCCTCTTC	CASGLARPGLLF
NA	TRBD1	TRBV5-1	TRBJ1-1	TGCGCCAGCAGCCAGGGGGACAGAGGGTTTGGGACCACTGAAGCTTTCTTT	CASSQGDRGFGTTEAFF
many	NA	TRBV24-1	TRBJ1-2	TGTGCCACCAGTGATGGGACACCTTCTAACTATGGCTACGCCTTC	CATSDGTPSNYGYAF
many	NA	TRBV6-2/TRBV6-3	TRBJ2-3	TGTGCCAGCAGTTATAAGGGGAGCGGGGACATCACAGATACGCAGTATTTT	CASSYKGSGDITDTQYF
many	TRBD1	TRBV20-1	TRBJ1-6	TGCAGTGCTCAGGGACAGAATTCACCCCTCCACTTT	CSAQGQNSPLHF
NA	NA	TRBV5-6	TRBJ1-2	TGTGCCAGCAGCTGGGCGGATGGCTACACCTTC	CASSWADGYTF
NA	TRBD2	TRBV2	TRBJ2-7	TGTGCCAGCTCGTCCGTAGCGGGAGAATACTACGAGCAGTACTTC	CASSSVAGEYYEQYF
NA	NA	TRBV12-3/TRBV12-4	TRBJ1-1	TGTGCCAGCAGCCCTCCGGGGGAGAACACTGAAGCTTTCTTT	CASSPPGENTEAFF
NA	TRBD2	TRBV5-1	TRBJ2-5	TGCGCCAGCAGCCCGGGACTAGCGGGGGCCGGTAGGACCCAGTACTTC	CASSPGLAGAGRTQYF
NA	NA	TRBV18	TRBJ2-5	TGTGCCAGCTCCCCCAAGCAAGCCGGGATAGGAGGAGAGACCCAGTACTTC	CASSPKQAGIGGETQYF
many	NA	TRBV13	TRBJ2-5	TGTGCCAGCAGCTTAAACCAGGGTATCGGAGAGACCCAGTACTTC	CASSLNQGIGETQYF
many	NA	TRBV10-3	TRBJ1-6	TGTGCCATCAGTGAGTCGAACTCCCAGGGAGGAAATTCACCCCTCCACTTT	CAISESNSQGGNSPLHF
many	NA	TRBV9	TRBJ2-7	TGTGCCAGCAGCGTAGCTCGCAATCGTGCCCCCTGCGAGCAGTACTTC	CASSVARNRAPCEQYF
many	NA	TRBV19	TRBJ1-6	TGTGCCAGTAGGAGACAGGAAGCCGATAATTCACCCCTCCACTTT	CASRRQEADNSPLHF
many	TRBD1	TRBV10-1	TRBJ1-2	TGCGCCAGCAGTGAGAACAGGGGACATGGCTACACCTTC	CASSENRGHGYTF